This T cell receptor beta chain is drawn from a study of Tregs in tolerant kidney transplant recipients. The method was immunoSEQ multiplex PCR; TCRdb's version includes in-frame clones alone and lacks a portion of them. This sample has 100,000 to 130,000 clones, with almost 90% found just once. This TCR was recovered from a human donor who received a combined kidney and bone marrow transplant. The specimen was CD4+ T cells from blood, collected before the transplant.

CDR3 sequence: CASSPVPTGSYEQYF. CDR3 DNA: TGCGCCAGCAGCCCCGTACCGACAGGTTCCTACGAGCAGTACTTC. The V gene is TRBV4-1, the J gene TRBJ2-7; tentative D call: TRBD1 (6 bases). V was clipped by 4 bases and J by 1 base, with 14 bases between them. Germline V gene data show CDR1 as MGHRA and CDR2 as YSYEKL. The CDR3 length is 15 residues.